This T cell receptor (beta chain) was found in a study of spatial heterogeneity in lung cancer. Study observations and caveats: Higher tumor mutation counts went along with higher counts of expanded intratumoral alpha and beta TCRs.

MiXCR, applied by TCRdb to the 5' RACE reads, yields one record per CDR3 protein. Of 16,000 or so distinct CDR3 sequences listed, about 6.1% are singletons. This clonotype was counted many times. No antigen is known for it. With the library built for alpha chains, this beta chain is off target and its frequency is not meaningful. Described time point: sample taken at primary tumor resection. Per the germline V gene, CDR1 is SNHLY and CDR2 is FYNNEI. V gave up 8 bases and J gave up 4 bases; unmatched junction bases: 9. The CDR3 extends over 14 amino acids. The rearrangement uses TRBV2 and TRBJ2-7; 9 bases match TRBD2. The TCR sequence derives from a female donor with early-stage non-small cell lung cancer. The starting material was lung tumor tissue, obtained at surgery. CDR3 bases: TGTGCCAGCGGCCCCGGGCTAGCGGGGTACGAGCAGTACTTC. Translation: CASGPGLAGYEQYF.